The next 16 T cell receptor beta chains were all read from a single sample in a study of regulatory T cells in long-lasting Graves disease. The sample's time point: newly diagnosed GD, antithyroid drugs for less than 3 months. Scientists built the TCR library using RNA that was extracted from PBMCs. Libraries of TCR beta came from iRepertoire HTBI primers plus Arm-PCR of CDR3 regions. TCRdb used MiXCR to reprocess the multiplex PCR reads, holding one entry per CDR3 protein. The sample yields more than 450,000 distinct CDR3 sequences, around 12% seen once. The same sample was also studied in work on T cells in Graves' hyperthyroidism and ophthalmopathy.

The sequenced sample was peripheral blood mononuclear cells (PBMCs), obtained at new diagnosis, from a patient treated with antithyroid drugs. These receptors came from a woman aged 25-40 years with Graves disease.

The sample holds many counts of this clonotype. The chain carries TRBV24-1 and TRBJ2-3; 11 bases line up with TRBD2. Trimming removed 4 bases from V and 6 bases from J; junction bases left unmatched: 14. The CDR3 totals 18 residues. Per the germline V gene, CDR1 is KGHDR and CDR2 is SFDVKD. DNA for the CDR3: TGTGCCACCAGTGACCCCGGGACTAGCGGTCACTCCTCCGATACGCAGTATTTT. Translated, it gives CATSDPGTSGHSSDTQYF.

The table lists this clonotype with a few counts. CDR3 residues: CSAIPLTGSTDTQYF. The CDR3 bases are TGCAGTGCTATTCCGTTAACCGGCAGCACAGATACGCAGTATTTT. V is TRBV20-1 and J is TRBJ2-3; D unclear. With 4 bases removed from V and 0 bases from J, the gap between germline ends came to 14 bases. Germline V gives CDR1 DFQATT, CDR2 SNEGSKA (reference sequence). The CDR3 runs 15 residues.

The chain carries TRBV6-1 and TRBJ2-1; a weak D match, TRBD2 (5 bases). Trimming removed 10 bases at V and 0 bases at J, with 19 bases between. Germline V gene data show CDR1 as MNHNS and CDR2 as SASEGT. The CDR3 length is 16 residues. The CDR3 region is CATSGSITSSYNEQFF. The DNA of the CDR3 is TGTGCCACCTCTGGCTCTATCACTAGCTCCTACAATGAGCAGTTCTTC.

This clonotype has a count of ten or more. The chain recombines TRBV19 with TRBJ2-3; unclear D gene. V was shortened by 4 bases and J by 6 bases, with 8 bases between the two germline ends. Germline loops: CDR1 LNHDA, CDR2 SQIVND (reference sequence). The CDR3 has 12 amino acids. The CDR3 bases are TGTGCCAGTAGTACCTTCTCGGATACGCAGTATTTT. This codes for CASSTFSDTQYF.

This clonotype was counted ten times or more. J is TRBJ1-6 and V is TRBV6-1; D may be TRBD1 (6 bases). The CDR3 runs to 17 residues. Germline V CDR1 and CDR2: MNHNS, SASEGT. Between the trimmed V and J ends, which lost 6 bases and 0 bases, there was a span of 15 bases. As DNA, the CDR3 is TGTGCCAGCAGGGCTCCGCCAGGGGACTCCTATAATTCACCCCTCCACTTT. Translating it yields CASRAPPGDSYNSPLHF.

This clonotype is a singleton in its sample. The chain is built from TRBV18 and TRBJ2-2; D may be TRBD1 or TRBD2 (5 bases each). V lost 3 bases and J 5 bases, leaving 19 bases between the germline ends. The CDR3 contains 17 residues. The germline CDR1 and CDR2 sequences are KGHSH and LQKENI. CDR3 protein: CASSPGTGRLGTGELFF. The CDR3 DNA is TGTGCCAGCTCACCGGGGACGGGCAGGCTGGGGACCGGGGAGCTGTTTTTT. Filled out from reference TRBV18 and TRBJ2-2, the complete variable domain reads NAGVMQNPRHLVRRRGQEARLRCSPMKGHSHVYWYRQLPEEGLKFMVYLQKENIIDESGMPKERFSAEFPKEGPSILRIQQVVRGDSAAYFCASSPGTGRLGTGELFFGEGSRLTVL.

With regard to this clonotype: This may come from a read error, since a much larger clone is one base off. The rearrangement uses TRBV5-1 and TRBJ2-1; a weak D match, TRBD2 (6 bases). Germline values: CDR1 SGHRS, CDR2 YFSETQ. The CDR3 is made up of 14 amino acids. The CDR3 nucleotides read TGTGCCAGCAGCACCAGGGACGGGGGTGATGAGCAGTTCTTC. Translating gives CASSTRDGGDEQFF.

V usage is TRBV4-1 and J usage is TRBJ2-1, with D uncertain. Trimming took 6 bases from V and 6 from J, leaving 18 bases between them. This CDR3 comprises 15 residues. The V gene's germline CDR1 is MGHRA and CDR2 YSYEKL. CDR3 DNA sequence: TGCGCCAGCAGGCCTGGGCCCGGGTTCCCCAATGAGCAGTTCTTC. Translating gives CASRPGPGFPNEQFF.

In this sample, this clonotype turned up many times. The chain carries TRBV20-1 and TRBJ2-7, with 7 bases lining up with TRBD2. The ends lost 4 bases at V and 5 bases at J; junction bases unmatched: 11. This CDR3 is built from 14 residues. The germline V gene has CDR1 DFQATT and CDR2 SNEGSKA (reference sequence). The CDR3 protein is CSATEAGPLNEQYF. The CDR3 DNA is TGCAGTGCTACCGAAGCGGGACCGTTGAACGAGCAGTACTTC.

This clonotype was counted a few times. This chain joins TRBV5-1 and TRBJ2-7, with TRBD1 identical over 8 bases. The CDR3 runs 15 residues. Germline CDR1 SGHRS, CDR2 YFSETQ. Trimming at V came to 0 bases and at J to 4 bases, leaving 6 bases not matched to a gene. CDR3 coding DNA: TGCGCCAGCAGCTTGGGGACAGGGTATGGGTACGAGCAGTACTTC. Protein: CASSLGTGYGYEQYF. Supplemented by reference TRBV5-1 and TRBJ2-7, the full variable domain reads KAGVTQTPRYLIKTRGQQVTLSCSPISGHRSVSWYQQTPGQGLQFLFEYFSETQRNKGNFPGRFSGRQFSNSRSEMNVSTLELGDSALYLCASSLGTGYGYEQYFGPGTRLTVT.

The chain joins TRBV20-1 to TRBJ2-2; TRBD2 matches 9 bases. This CDR3 is 15 amino acids long. In germline, CDR1 is DFQATT, CDR2 SNEGSKA (reference sequence). The V gene end was trimmed by 4 bases and the J gene end by 0 bases; junction bases not matched to a gene: 3. For the CDR3, the DNA is TGCAGTGCTACTCTAGCGGGGACGAACACCGGGGAGCTGTTTTTT. Amino acids: CSATLAGTNTGELFF.

This clonotype was counted only a few times. J is TRBJ2-4 and V is TRBV15; possible D gene TRBD2, 7 bases. Trimming pared 6 bases from V and 4 bases from J, leaving 16 bases between. Germline V CDR1 and CDR2: LNHNV, YYDKDF (reference sequence). The CDR3 has 15 residues. The CDR3 nucleotides are TGTGCCACCAGGAGGGCAGGGGAGGGAAAAAACATTCAGTACTTC. It is translated as CATRRAGEGKNIQYF.

The table lists this clonotype with many counts. V is TRBV19 and J is TRBJ2-7; D remains unclear. Trimming pared 4 bases from V and 3 bases from J, leaving 13 bases between. CDR3 length: 14 amino acids. Germline values: CDR1 LNHDA, CDR2 SQIVND (reference sequence). Here the CDR3 reads CASSKMADDYEQYF. CDR3 DNA: TGTGCCAGTAGTAAGATGGCAGACGACTACGAGCAGTACTTC.

This clonotype was observed many times. V is TRBV20-1 and J is TRBJ1-6; D ambiguous. This CDR3 contains 15 residues. Trimming removed 1 base at V and 0 bases at J, with 7 bases between. Germline CDR1 reads DFQATT; CDR2 reads SNEGSKA (reference sequence). The CDR3 here is CSARAQSSYNSPLHF. The CDR3 region has the DNA TGCAGTGCTAGAGCCCAGAGCTCCTATAATTCACCCCTCCACTTT.

The sample holds many counts of this clonotype. The genes are TRBV20-1 and TRBJ2-7; a weak D match, TRBD2 (6 bases). CDR1 is DFQATT, CDR2 SNEGSKA, per germline (reference sequence). The CDR3 has 13 residues. V was shortened by 2 bases and J by 3 bases, with 11 bases between the two germline ends. The CDR3 is CSARPGSRYEQYF. CDR3 in DNA: TGCAGTGCTAGACCCGGGAGTCGCTACGAGCAGTACTTC.

This clonotype was found many times. CDR3: CASGLSGQGETQYF. Here the CDR3 DNA reads TGTGCTAGTGGTTTGAGCGGACAGGGGGAAACCCAGTACTTC. V is TRBV12-5 and J is TRBJ2-5, with 10 bases that match TRBD1. The CDR3 totals 14 residues. CDR1 LGHNT and CDR2 FRNRAP come from the germline V gene. Trimming cost V 2 bases and J 8 bases; bases outside gene matches: 5.